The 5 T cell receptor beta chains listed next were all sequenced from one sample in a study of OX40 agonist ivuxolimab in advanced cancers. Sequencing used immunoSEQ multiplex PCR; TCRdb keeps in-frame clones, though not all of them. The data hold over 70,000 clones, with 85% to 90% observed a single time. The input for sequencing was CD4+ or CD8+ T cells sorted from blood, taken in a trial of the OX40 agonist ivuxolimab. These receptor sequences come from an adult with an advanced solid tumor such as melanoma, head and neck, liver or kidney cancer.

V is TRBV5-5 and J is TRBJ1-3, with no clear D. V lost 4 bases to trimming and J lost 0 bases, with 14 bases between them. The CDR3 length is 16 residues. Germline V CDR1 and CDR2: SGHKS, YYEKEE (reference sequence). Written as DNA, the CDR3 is TGTGCCAGCAGCCCTCAGCCAACAGTCTCTGGAAACACCATATATTTT. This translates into CASSPQPTVSGNTIYF.

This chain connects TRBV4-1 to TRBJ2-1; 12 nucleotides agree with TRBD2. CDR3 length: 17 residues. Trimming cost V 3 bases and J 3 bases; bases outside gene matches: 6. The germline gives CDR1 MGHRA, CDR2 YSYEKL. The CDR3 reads CASSHTLAGGSYNEQFF. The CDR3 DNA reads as TGCGCCAGCAGCCATACTCTAGCGGGAGGGAGCTACAATGAGCAGTTCTTC.

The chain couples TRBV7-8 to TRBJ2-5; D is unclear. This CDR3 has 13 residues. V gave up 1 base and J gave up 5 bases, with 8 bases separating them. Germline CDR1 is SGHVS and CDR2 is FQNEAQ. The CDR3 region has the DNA TGTGCCAGCAGCTTAGGGGCCTTGGAGACCCAGTACTTC. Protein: CASSLGALETQYF.

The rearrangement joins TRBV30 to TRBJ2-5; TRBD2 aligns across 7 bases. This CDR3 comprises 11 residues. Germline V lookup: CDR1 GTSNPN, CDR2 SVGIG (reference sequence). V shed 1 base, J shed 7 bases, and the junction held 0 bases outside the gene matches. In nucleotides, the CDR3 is TGTGCCTGGAGTGCGGGGGGGACCCAGTACTTC. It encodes CAWSAGGTQYF.

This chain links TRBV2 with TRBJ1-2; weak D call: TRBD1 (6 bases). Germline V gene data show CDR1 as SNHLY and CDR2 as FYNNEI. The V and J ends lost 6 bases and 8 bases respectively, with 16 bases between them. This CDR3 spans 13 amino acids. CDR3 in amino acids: CASRWQGNYGYTF. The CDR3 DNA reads TGTGCCAGCAGGTGGCAGGGGAATTACGGCTACACCTTC.